This TCR beta chain originates from a study of T-cell reconstitution after alpha-beta-depleted transplantation in children. Whole-study findings and limits: Some patients' high day-60 TCRbeta diversity was traced to surviving recipient T cells and thymic progenitors. At around two months after transplant, the alpha-beta T cells were reportedly derived from several hundred expanded clones that came from non-depleted graft cells. T-cell counts and diversity at one year following transplant were attributed mainly to newly produced T cells.

The germline CDR1 and CDR2 sequences are SGHRS and YFSETQ. V shed 3 bases and J shed 1 base, with 14 bases lying between them. This CDR3 comprises 16 residues. For this clonotype: Antigen specificity is unknown.

TCRbeta library construction was performed incorporating unique molecular identifiers. A single record per CDR3 protein comes from TCRdb applying MiXCR to the PCR reads. The table includes about 580,000 distinct CDR3 sequences, more than 20% detected once. The chain joins TRBV5-1 to TRBJ2-1; D is perhaps TRBD1 (5 bases). The TCR sequence derives from a boy in the first two years of life with Wiskott-Aldrich syndrome, due to receive a stem cell transplant. Sequenced material: PBMCs, taken before TCRalphabeta/CD19-depleted stem cell transplant. CDR3 nucleotides: TGCGCCAGCAGCTCCTACAGGAAACTTTCCTACAATGAGCAGTTCTTC. As protein: CASSSYRKLSYNEQFF.